The TCR beta chain described here comes from a study of T cells expressing NK-cell markers. Overall study context: From sorted CD3+CD56+NKG2C+, CD3+CD56+NKG2C- and CD3+CD56-NKG2C+ T cells came the TCR beta repertoires.

TCRdb reprocessed the 5' RACE reads and stores each CDR3 protein as one record, lacking DNA. The sample's table shows about 260,000 distinct CDR3 sequences. Details on this clonotype: Its matching antigen is unknown.

CDR3 length equals 14 residues. CDR1 and CDR2 from the germline V gene are SGHTA and FQGNSA. General observations from the study: In a few donors, dominant clonotypes made up roughly 25-60.1% of CD3+CD56-NKG2C+ cells.

This TCR was sampled from a woman between 18 and 70 years old in good health. The specimen was blood T cells: a sorted CD56 or NKG2C T cell subset, CD4+ or CD8+ T cells, or bulk PBMC T cells (not recorded which). This chain joins TRBV7-2 and TRBJ2-5. Here the CDR3 reads CASSFMGFQETQYF.